These T cell receptor beta chains were read from a single sample in a study of T-cell reconstitution after alpha-beta-depleted transplantation in children. TCRdb analysed the PCR reads with MiXCR anew, one entry per CDR3 protein. The sample holds about 600,000 distinct CDR3 sequences, about an eighth seen once. Sequencing was performed on PBMCs, mostly from graft donor cells, taken 360 days after TCRalphabeta/CD19-depleted stem cell transplant. The receptors come from a male patient aged 10-17 years who had a stem cell transplant for acute myeloid leukemia, so the T cells may come from the graft donor. Both conserved end residues are part of each CDR3. D genes are given only for firm matches. A row's size may be missing; if present it is once, few, many or a size class.

clone_size	d_call	v_call	j_call	cdr3_nt	cdr3_aa
.	.	TRBV20-1	TRBJ2-2	TGCAGTGCTAGAGACGGGACGAGGAGGGGGCTTAACACCGGGGAGCTGTTTTTT	CSARDGTRRGLNTGELFF
many	.	TRBV18	TRBJ2-7	TGTGCCAGCTCCACCACATTACTAGCTGCCGAGCAGTACTTC	CASSTTLLAAEQYF
.	TRBD1	TRBV29-1	TRBJ2-7	TGCAGCGTTGGGCCGAACAGGGGCCCAAAAGGGACCTACGAGCAGTACTTC	CSVGPNRGPKGTYEQYF
few	TRBD2	TRBV9	TRBJ2-7	TGTGCCAGCAGCGTAGGTGCTCTAGCGGGACCCCACGAGCAGTACTTC	CASSVGALAGPHEQYF
.	.	TRBV29-1	TRBJ2-4	TGCAGCGTTGACCTCCGGGACATTCAGTACTTC	CSVDLRDIQYF
few	.	TRBV28	TRBJ1-1	TGTGCCAGCAGTTTATGGGGGGTAAGGACTGAAGCTTTCTTT	CASSLWGVRTEAFF
few	.	TRBV15	TRBJ2-2	TGTGCCACCAGCAGAGCCTCGGGGGTGGGGGAGCTGTTTTTT	CATSRASGVGELFF
few	.	TRBV7-6	TRBJ2-1	TGTGCCAGCAGCCCGCAATTCCCGGACTATTCACGAAATGAGCAGTTCTTC	CASSPQFPDYSRNEQFF
.	.	TRBV6-2/TRBV6-3	TRBJ2-7	TGTGCCAGCAGTTACTCCCGGGGGCGCGGTTACGAGCAGTACTTC	CASSYSRGRGYEQYF
many	.	TRBV21-1	TRBJ2-5	TGTGCCAGCAGCCCATACGAAGAGACCCAGTACTTC	CASSPYEETQYF